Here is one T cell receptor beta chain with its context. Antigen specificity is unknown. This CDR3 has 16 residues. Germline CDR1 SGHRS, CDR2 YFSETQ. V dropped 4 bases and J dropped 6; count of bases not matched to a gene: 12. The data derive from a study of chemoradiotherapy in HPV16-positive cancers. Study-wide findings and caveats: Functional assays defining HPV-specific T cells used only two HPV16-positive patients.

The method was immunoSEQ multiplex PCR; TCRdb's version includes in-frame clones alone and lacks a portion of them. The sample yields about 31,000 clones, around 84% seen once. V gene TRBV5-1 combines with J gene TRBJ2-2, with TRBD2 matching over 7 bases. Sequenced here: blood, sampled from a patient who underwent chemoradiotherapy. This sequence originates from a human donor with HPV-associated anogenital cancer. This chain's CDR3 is CASSPRMTGGPGELFF. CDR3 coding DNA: TGCGCCAGCAGCCCCCGAATGACGGGGGGTCCCGGGGAGCTGTTTTTT.